A single sample is the source of the 31 T cell receptor beta chains below, sequenced in a study of OX40 agonist ivuxolimab in advanced cancers. Measured with immunoSEQ multiplex PCR; TCRdb has only the in-frame clones, and not every one. The repertoire has more than 55,000 clones, 77% of them found once; the top ten carry 6.3%. Material: CD4+ or CD8+ T cells sorted from blood, obtained in a trial of the OX40 agonist ivuxolimab. The source of these receptors is an adult with an advanced solid tumor such as melanoma, head and neck, liver or kidney cancer.

CDR3 nucleotide sequence: TGTGCCAGCAGTTACTCTGGGGTGGGCAATCAGCCCCAGCATTTT. Its protein is CASSYSGVGNQPQHF. The gene calls are TRBV6-5 and TRBJ1-5; D gene unclear. The germline CDR1 and CDR2 sequences are MNHEY and SVGAGI. The CDR3 sequence is 15 residues long. V was pared by 0 bases and J by 2 bases, with 8 bases between.

By sample share, this clone is large. V usage is TRBV29-1 and J usage is TRBJ2-4; D uncertain. The CDR3 runs to 14 residues. Germline loops: CDR1 SQVTM, CDR2 ANQGSEA. V dropped 4 bases and J dropped 0 bases, with 10 bases sitting between them. In nucleotides, the CDR3 is TGCAGCGTTGCTGCGGAGCTAGCCAAAAACATTCAGTACTTC. Translating gives CSVAAELAKNIQYF.

The chain employs TRBV4-1 and TRBJ1-1; unclear D gene. The germline gives CDR1 MGHRA, CDR2 YSYEKL. V lost 4 bases and J lost 0, with 12 bases in between. The CDR3 totals 15 residues. This chain's CDR3 is CASSPDRRLNTEAFF. The CDR3 DNA follows: TGCGCCAGCAGCCCAGATAGACGGCTGAACACTGAAGCTTTCTTT.

The rearrangement uses TRBV11-2 and TRBJ2-5; the D is unclear. Germline lookup yields CDR1 SGHAT and CDR2 FQNNGV. The CDR3 length is 14 residues. V shed 0 bases and J shed 0 bases, with 5 bases lying between them. This CDR3 is CASSLDGYQETQYF. The CDR3 DNA is TGTGCCAGCAGCTTAGACGGGTACCAAGAGACCCAGTACTTC.

V usage is TRBV7-3 and J usage is TRBJ2-3, with unresolved D. V shed 2 bases and J shed 1 base, with 10 bases lying between them. This CDR3 contains 15 residues. Germline V CDR1 and CDR2: SGHTA, FQGTGA. The CDR3 DNA reads as TGTGCCAGCAGCTTAGGTGTTAGTCGCACAGATACGCAGTATTTT. Its translation is CASSLGVSRTDTQYF.

Written as DNA, the CDR3 is TGTGCCAGCAGCTTACAAACCTCAACCGGGGCTTTCTTT. It specifies CASSLQTSTGAFF. The V and J genes are TRBV11-2 and TRBJ1-1; D unresolved. CDR1 and CDR2 from the germline V gene are SGHAT and FQNNGV. The germline V and J ends were trimmed by 2 bases and 11 bases, with 15 bases remaining between them. The CDR3 totals 13 residues.

The chain employs TRBV28 and TRBJ2-1; 8 bases are a match to TRBD2. The trim removed 8 bases at V and 4 bases at J, leaving 7 bases unmatched. This CDR3 has 14 residues. The V gene's germline CDR1 is MDHEN and CDR2 SYDVKM. Here the CDR3 reads CASREGGKYNEQFF. The CDR3 DNA is TGTGCCAGCCGGGAGGGAGGGAAATACAATGAGCAGTTCTTC.

The chain carries TRBV6-1 and TRBJ1-1; D remains ambiguous. Germline assignment: CDR1 MNHNS and CDR2 SASEGT. There are 14 residues in the CDR3. V was trimmed by 6 bases and J by 4 bases, leaving 15 bases between them. The CDR3 is CASSPDEWGTEAFF. The DNA for the CDR3 is TGTGCCAGCAGCCCGGACGAGTGGGGCACTGAAGCTTTCTTT.

In this sample, this clone turned up once. This sequence joins TRBV7-2 and TRBJ2-2, with a tentative D call TRBD2 (7 bases). Trimming shortened V by 0 bases and J by 4 bases, and 12 bases separated the two germline ends. CDR1 SGHTA and CDR2 FQGNSA come from the germline V gene. The CDR3 is made up of 16 amino acids. CDR3 sequence (DNA): TGTGCCAGCAGCTTAGCGGGGGGGCCGAGCACCGGGGAGCTGTTTTTT. Translated: CASSLAGGPSTGELFF.

The V call is TRBV7-2, the J call TRBJ1-6; D perhaps matches TRBD1 (6 bases). The V and J ends lost 2 bases and 0 bases respectively, with 8 bases between them. This CDR3 has 16 amino acids. Germline-derived CDR1 and CDR2 are SGHTA and FQGNSA. The CDR3 protein is CASSLRGSSYNSPLHF. The CDR3 bases are TGTGCCAGCAGCTTAAGGGGGAGCTCCTATAATTCACCCCTCCACTTT.

The rearrangement joins TRBV7-3 to TRBJ2-2; TRBD2 is a possible D gene (6 bases). Germline CDR1 SGHTA, CDR2 FQGTGA. V dropped 3 bases and J dropped 7 bases, with 12 bases sitting between them. The CDR3 runs 14 residues. The DNA for the CDR3 is TGTGCCAGCAGCTTCGCGGGGCGCGACGGGGAGCTGTTTTTT. Residues: CASSFAGRDGELFF.

The V gene is TRBV10-1, the J gene TRBJ2-2; tentative D call: TRBD1 (5 bases). This CDR3 is built from 13 residues. Trimming took off 3 bases at V and 4 bases at J, with 6 bases between the two ends. Germline CDR1 WNHNN, CDR2 SYGVQD (reference sequence). The CDR3, as DNA: TGCGCCAGCAGTGACAGGGTCACCGGGGAGCTGTTTTTT. It yields the protein CASSDRVTGELFF.

V and J are TRBV15 and TRBJ1-5; a possible D gene is TRBD1 (5 bases). The CDR3 extends over 15 amino acids. Germline V gene sequence: CDR1 LNHNV, CDR2 YYDKDF (reference sequence). V was pared by 0 bases and J by 3 bases, with 9 bases between. For the CDR3, the DNA is TGTGCCACCAGCAGAGATGGGGGTGCCAATCAGCCCCAGCATTTT. It specifies CATSRDGGANQPQHF.

The J gene is TRBJ1-5, the V gene TRBV5-5; D call uncertain. Trimming removed 2 bases at V and 0 bases at J, with 12 bases between. CDR1 and CDR2 (germline): SGHKS, YYEKEE (reference sequence). The length of the CDR3 is 16 residues. CDR3 protein: CASSLSVGYSNQPQHF. Written as DNA, the CDR3 is TGTGCCAGCAGCTTATCGGTCGGGTATAGCAATCAGCCCCAGCATTTT.

The chain joins TRBV7-3 to TRBJ2-3; TRBD1 aligns across 7 bases. Germline V gene data show CDR1 as SGHTA and CDR2 as FQGTGA. The length of the CDR3 is 14 residues. With 6 bases clipped from V and 1 base from J, the junction kept 4 bases outside the gene matches. The CDR3 is CASSSGQGTDTQYF. The CDR3 DNA sequence: TGTGCCAGCAGTTCTGGACAGGGCACAGATACGCAGTATTTT.

The chain is built from TRBV29-1 and TRBJ1-1; unclear D gene. Germline V gene data show CDR1 as SQVTM and CDR2 as ANQGSEA. The CDR3 sequence is 14 residues long. DNA of the CDR3: TGCGCGGGTCAAAGAGGACGGGTAGGAACTGAAGCTTTCTTT. It specifies CAGQRGRVGTEAFF.

The chain uses TRBV5-1 and TRBJ1-1, with D hard to call. The CDR3 totals 15 residues. Germline V gene sequence: CDR1 SGHRS, CDR2 YFSETQ. V was clipped by 9 bases and J by 5 bases, with 23 bases between them. The CDR3 sequence: CATRSDGHVGTEAFF. CDR3 DNA: TGCGCCACCAGGTCGGACGGGCATGTTGGTACTGAAGCTTTCTTT. Full variable domain (remainder filled in from reference TRBV5-1 and TRBJ1-1): KAGVTQTPRYLIKTRGQQVTLSCSPISGHRSVSWYQQTPGQGLQFLFEYFSETQRNKGNFPGRFSGRQFSNSRSEMNVSTLELGDSALYLCATRSDGHVGTEAFFGQGTRLTVV.

The chain employs TRBV27 and TRBJ2-1; 9 nucleotides agree with TRBD2. Trimming took 6 bases from V and 8 from J; bases not matched to a gene: 8. CDR3 length equals 14 residues. Germline CDR1 is MNHEY and CDR2 is SMNVEV (reference sequence). This chain's CDR3 is CASRSRGGRDEQFF. DNA for the CDR3: TGTGCCAGCAGATCCCGCGGCGGGAGGGATGAGCAGTTCTTC.

V usage is TRBV6-5 and J usage is TRBJ2-1, with D perhaps assigned TRBD1 or TRBD2 (5 bases each). This CDR3 region has 13 residues. Germline V gene data show CDR1 as MNHEY and CDR2 as SVGAGI. The V gene lost 2 bases and the J gene lost 5 bases, with 7 bases spanning the gap. Here the CDR3 DNA reads TGTGCCAGCAGTTACCCGGGGCACAATGAGCAGTTCTTC. Its protein is CASSYPGHNEQFF.

V and J are TRBV30 and TRBJ2-1; possibly TRBD1 for D (5 bases). CDR3 size: 11 residues. The V gene's germline CDR1 is GTSNPN and CDR2 SVGIG (reference sequence). Trimming shortened V by 0 bases and J by 10 bases, and 7 bases separated the two germline ends. This CDR3 reads CAWSVRGEQFF. The DNA of the CDR3 is TGTGCCTGGAGTGTAAGGGGAGAGCAGTTCTTC.

The V call is TRBV7-2, the J call TRBJ2-2; unclear D gene. V lost 0 bases, J lost 0 bases, and 5 bases lay in between. This CDR3 contains 15 residues. From germline, CDR1 is SGHTA and CDR2 FQGNSA. As DNA, the CDR3 is TGTGCCAGCAGCTTAGCCCGTACGAACACCGGGGAGCTGTTTTTT. It encodes CASSLARTNTGELFF.

A single count supports this clone. The chain employs TRBV5-4 and TRBJ1-2; D possibly corresponds to TRBD1 (5 bases). CDR3 size: 14 residues. V was pared by 1 base and J by 2 bases, with 9 bases between. CDR1 SGHNT and CDR2 YYREEE come from the germline V gene (reference sequence). The CDR3 sequence: CASSLIGGNYGYTF. The CDR3 DNA reads as TGTGCCAGCAGCTTGATCGGGGGGAACTATGGCTACACCTTC. Filled out from reference TRBV5-4 and TRBJ1-2, the complete variable domain reads ETGVTQSPTHLIKTRGQQVTLRCSSQSGHNTVSWYQQALGQGPQFIFQYYREEENGRGNFPPRFSGLQFPNYSSELNVNALELDDSALYLCASSLIGGNYGYTFGSGTRLTVV.

V gene TRBV20-1 combines with J gene TRBJ2-3; D is uncertain. V was pared by 6 bases and J by 5 bases, with 9 bases between. The CDR3 extends over 11 amino acids. In germline, CDR1 is DFQATT, CDR2 SNEGSKA (reference sequence). The CDR3 nucleotides are TGCAGTGCCCCTTGGGGAGATACGCAGTATTTT. It translates to CSAPWGDTQYF.

This sequence joins TRBV6-5 and TRBJ2-7; 10 bases align to TRBD1. Looked up from germline, CDR1 is MNHEY and CDR2 is SVGAGI. The length of the CDR3 is 15 residues. The V gene end was trimmed by 3 bases and the J gene end by 3 bases; junction bases not matched to a gene: 5. CDR3 sequence: CASSYGTGEVYEQYF. For the CDR3, the DNA is TGTGCCAGCAGTTATGGGACAGGGGAAGTCTACGAGCAGTACTTC.

This rearrangement joins TRBV11-3 to TRBJ1-3; TRBD1 matches at 9 bases. Trimming took 5 bases from V and 0 from J; bases not matched to a gene: 5. The V gene's germline CDR1 is SGHNT and CDR2 YENEEA. The CDR3 sequence is 16 residues long. Written as DNA, the CDR3 is TGTGCCAGCAGCGCGGGACAGGGATCCTCTGGAAACACCATATATTTT. Its protein product is CASSAGQGSSGNTIYF.

The J gene is TRBJ1-2, the V gene TRBV5-6, with 7 bases that match TRBD1. V shed 3 bases and J 7 bases; nucleotides not matched to a gene: 6. This CDR3 contains 13 residues. The germline gives CDR1 SGHDT, CDR2 YYEEEE. CDR3 bases: TGTGCCAGCAGCTGGAGAACAGGGGCTGGCTACACCTTC. This translates into CASSWRTGAGYTF.

The V gene is TRBV19, the J gene TRBJ1-5; no clear D gene. CDR3 length: 12 amino acids. Trimming shortened V by 5 bases and J by 7 bases, and 9 bases separated the two germline ends. The germline V gene has CDR1 LNHDA and CDR2 SQIVND (reference sequence). This CDR3 reads CASSFLDQPQHF. DNA of the CDR3: TGTGCCAGTAGTTTCCTCGACCAGCCCCAGCATTTT.

V is TRBV10-3 and J is TRBJ2-7; 8 nucleotides match TRBD1. V gave up 3 bases and J gave up 4 bases; unmatched junction bases: 8. The CDR3 runs to 15 residues. Germline V CDR1 and CDR2: ENHRY, SYGVKD. CDR3 amino acids: CAISELRTGQYEQYF. CDR3 coding DNA: TGTGCCATCAGTGAACTCCGGACAGGGCAATACGAGCAGTACTTC.

The V gene is TRBV5-1, the J gene TRBJ1-4, with D perhaps TRBD1 (6 bases). Germline values: CDR1 SGHRS, CDR2 YFSETQ. CDR3 length: 15 amino acids. V was shortened by 2 bases and J by 3 bases, with 11 bases between the two germline ends. The CDR3 sequence: CASSFQGSANEKLFF. Written as DNA, the CDR3 is TGCGCCAGCAGCTTTCAGGGGTCCGCTAATGAAAAACTGTTTTTT. Full variable domain (outside the CDR3, taken from reference TRBV5-1 and TRBJ1-4): KAGVTQTPRYLIKTRGQQVTLSCSPISGHRSVSWYQQTPGQGLQFLFEYFSETQRNKGNFPGRFSGRQFSNSRSEMNVSTLELGDSALYLCASSFQGSANEKLFFGSGTQLSVL.

This clone was detected a few times. The chain combines TRBV14 with TRBJ2-5; 7 positions agree with TRBD2. Germline CDR1 is SGHDN and CDR2 is FVKESK. This CDR3 has 14 residues. V trimming: 4 bases; J trimming: 3 bases; junction bases outside the gene matches: 5. In DNA form, the CDR3 reads TGTGCCAGCAGCCGTGATCGGGGGGAAGAGACCCAGTACTTC. As protein: CASSRDRGEETQYF.

This rearrangement joins TRBV7-2 to TRBJ2-5; D gene unclear. V was cut by 2 bases and J by 5 bases, with 6 bases left in between. The CDR3 loop spans 12 amino acids. Germline V lookup: CDR1 SGHTA, CDR2 FQGNSA. The CDR3 nucleotides read TGTGCCAGCAGCTTATATATGGAGACCCAGTACTTC. Translation: CASSLYMETQYF.